The TCR beta chain described here comes from a study of technical replicates of blood from a few donors. This clone was seen only a few times. Data came from immunoSEQ multiplex PCR; TCRdb stores just in-frame clones and leaves some out. The sample lists 70,000 to 95,000 clones; 91% were seen once. CDR3 length: 14 amino acids. V dropped 4 bases and J dropped 0 bases, with 8 bases sitting between them. Looked up from germline, CDR1 is SGDLS and CDR2 is YYNGEE. This receptor was obtained from a human donor in good health. Some clones in this sample may be carry-over from other donors' samples. The chain is built from TRBV9 and TRBJ1-5, with D unclear. The sequencing input was T cells isolated from PBMCs. The CDR3 reads CASSLQSSNQPQHF. Written as DNA, the CDR3 is TGTGCCAGCAGCTTACAGTCTAGCAATCAGCCCCAGCATTTT.